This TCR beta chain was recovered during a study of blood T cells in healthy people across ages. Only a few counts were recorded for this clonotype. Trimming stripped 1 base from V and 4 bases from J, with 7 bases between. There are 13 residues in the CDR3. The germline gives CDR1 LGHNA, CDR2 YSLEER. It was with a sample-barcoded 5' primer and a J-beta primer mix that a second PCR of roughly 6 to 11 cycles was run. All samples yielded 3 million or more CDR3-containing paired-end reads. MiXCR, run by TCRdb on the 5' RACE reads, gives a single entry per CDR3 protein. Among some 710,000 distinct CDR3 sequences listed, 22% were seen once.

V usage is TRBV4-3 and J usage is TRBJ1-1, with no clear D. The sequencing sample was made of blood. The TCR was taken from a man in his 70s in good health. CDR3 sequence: CASSQASSTEAFF. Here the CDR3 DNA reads TGCGCCAGCAGCCAAGCCTCCAGCACTGAAGCTTTCTTT.